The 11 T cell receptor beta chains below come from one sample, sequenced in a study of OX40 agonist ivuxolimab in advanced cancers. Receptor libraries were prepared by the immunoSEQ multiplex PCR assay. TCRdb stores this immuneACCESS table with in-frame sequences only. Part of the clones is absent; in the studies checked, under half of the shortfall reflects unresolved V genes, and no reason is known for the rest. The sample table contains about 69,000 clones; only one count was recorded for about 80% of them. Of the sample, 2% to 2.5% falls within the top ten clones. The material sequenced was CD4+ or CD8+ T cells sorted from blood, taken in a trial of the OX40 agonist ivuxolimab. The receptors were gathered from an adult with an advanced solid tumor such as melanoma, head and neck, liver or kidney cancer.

The CDR3 DNA reads TGTGCCAGCAGCCGGGACCTTGAAAAACTGTTTTTT. This codes for CASSRDLEKLFF. V usage is TRBV5-4 and J usage is TRBJ1-4; D perhaps matches TRBD1 (5 bases). This CDR3 has 12 residues. CDR1 is SGHNT, CDR2 YYREEE, per germline (reference sequence). Trimming stripped 4 bases from V and 7 bases from J, with 8 bases between.

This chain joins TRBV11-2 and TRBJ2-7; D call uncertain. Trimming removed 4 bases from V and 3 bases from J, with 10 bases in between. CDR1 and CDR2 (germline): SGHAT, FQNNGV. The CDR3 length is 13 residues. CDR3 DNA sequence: TGTGCCAGCAGCTCGGTAAATCTCTACGAGCAGTACTTC. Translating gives CASSSVNLYEQYF.

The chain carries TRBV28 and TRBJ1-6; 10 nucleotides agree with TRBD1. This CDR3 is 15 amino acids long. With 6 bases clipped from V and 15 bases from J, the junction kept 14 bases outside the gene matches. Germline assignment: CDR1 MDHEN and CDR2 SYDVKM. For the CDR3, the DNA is TGTGCCAGCAGGGCGGGACAGGGGCTTATTCAAGGCCTCCACTTT. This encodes CASRAGQGLIQGLHF.

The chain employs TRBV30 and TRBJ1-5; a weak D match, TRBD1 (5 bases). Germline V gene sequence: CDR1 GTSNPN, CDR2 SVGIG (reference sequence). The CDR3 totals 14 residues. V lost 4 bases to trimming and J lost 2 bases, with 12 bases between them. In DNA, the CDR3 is TGTGCCTGGAAGGGGAGGGAGCGCAATCAGCCCCAGCATTTT. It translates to CAWKGRERNQPQHF.

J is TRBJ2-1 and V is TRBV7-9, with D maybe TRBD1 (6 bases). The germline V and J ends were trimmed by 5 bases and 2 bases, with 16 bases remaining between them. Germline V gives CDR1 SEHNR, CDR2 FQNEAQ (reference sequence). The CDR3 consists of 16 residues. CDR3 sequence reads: CASSPQDRKAYNEQFF. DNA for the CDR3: TGTGCCAGCAGCCCCCAGGACAGAAAGGCCTACAATGAGCAGTTCTTC. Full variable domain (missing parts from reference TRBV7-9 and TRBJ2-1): DTGVSQNPRHKITKRGQNVTFRCDPISEHNRLYWYRQTLGQGPEFLTYFQNEAQLEKSRLLSDRFSAERPKGSFSTLEIQRTEQGDSAMYLCASSPQDRKAYNEQFFGPGTRLTVL.

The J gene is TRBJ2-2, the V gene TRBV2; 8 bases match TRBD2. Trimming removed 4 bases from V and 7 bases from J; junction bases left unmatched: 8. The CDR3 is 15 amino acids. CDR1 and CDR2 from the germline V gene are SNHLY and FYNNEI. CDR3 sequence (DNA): TGTGCCAGCAGTGGAAGTAGCGGGGTTGGCGGGGAGCTGTTTTTT. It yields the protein CASSGSSGVGGELFF.

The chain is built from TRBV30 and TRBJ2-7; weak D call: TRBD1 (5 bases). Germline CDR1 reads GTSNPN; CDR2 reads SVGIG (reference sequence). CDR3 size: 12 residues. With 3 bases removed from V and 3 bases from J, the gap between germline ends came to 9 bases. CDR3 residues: CAWRAGIYEQYF. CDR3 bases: TGTGCCTGGAGGGCAGGGATCTACGAGCAGTACTTC.

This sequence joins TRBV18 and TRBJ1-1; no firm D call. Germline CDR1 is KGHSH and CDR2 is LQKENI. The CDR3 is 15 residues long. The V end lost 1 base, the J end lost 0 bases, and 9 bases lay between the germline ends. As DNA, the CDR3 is TGTGCCAGCTCACCACAACGCGGGATGAACACTGAAGCTTTCTTT. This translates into CASSPQRGMNTEAFF.

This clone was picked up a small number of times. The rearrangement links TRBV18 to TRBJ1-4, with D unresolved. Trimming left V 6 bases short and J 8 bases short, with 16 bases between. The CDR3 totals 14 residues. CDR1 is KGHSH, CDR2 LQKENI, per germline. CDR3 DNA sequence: TGTGCCAGCTCCCCCCGGGCCCTGGGGGAAAAACTGTTTTTT. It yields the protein CASSPRALGEKLFF.

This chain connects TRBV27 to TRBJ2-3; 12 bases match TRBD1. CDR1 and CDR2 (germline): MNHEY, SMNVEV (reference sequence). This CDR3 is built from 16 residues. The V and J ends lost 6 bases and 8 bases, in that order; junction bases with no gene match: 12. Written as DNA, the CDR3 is TGTGCCAGCAGATTACCGGGACAGGGGGCTGAGGGTACGCAGTATTTT. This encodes CASRLPGQGAEGTQYF.

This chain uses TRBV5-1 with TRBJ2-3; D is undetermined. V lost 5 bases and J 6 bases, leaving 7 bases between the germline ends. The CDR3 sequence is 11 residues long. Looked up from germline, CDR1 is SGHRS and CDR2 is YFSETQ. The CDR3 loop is CASRGMDTQYF. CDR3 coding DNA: TGCGCCAGCAGGGGAATGGATACGCAGTATTTT.